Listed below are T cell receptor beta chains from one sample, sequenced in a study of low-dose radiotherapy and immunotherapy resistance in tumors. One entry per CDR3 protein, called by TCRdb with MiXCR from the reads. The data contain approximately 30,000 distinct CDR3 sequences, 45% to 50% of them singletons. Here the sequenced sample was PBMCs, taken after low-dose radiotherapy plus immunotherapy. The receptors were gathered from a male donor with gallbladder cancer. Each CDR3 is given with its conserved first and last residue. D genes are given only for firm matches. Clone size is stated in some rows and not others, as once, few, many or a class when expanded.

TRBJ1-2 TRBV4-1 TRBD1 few TGCGCCAGCAGCCAAGAGTGGGCTCGGGAGCAGGGGGGCTATGGCTACACCTTC CASSQEWAREQGGYGYTF
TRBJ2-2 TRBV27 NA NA TGTGCCAGCAGTTTGGGAACGGCGAACACCGGGGAGCTGTTTTTT CASSLGTANTGELFF
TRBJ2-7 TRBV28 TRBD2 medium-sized TGTGCCAGCAGCTTAGCGGGCCTTTCCTACGAGCAGTACTTC CASSLAGLSYEQYF
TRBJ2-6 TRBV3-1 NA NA TGTGCCAGCAGCCAAGATCGAGGTGCTGGGGCCAACGTCCTGACTTTC CASSQDRGAGANVLTF
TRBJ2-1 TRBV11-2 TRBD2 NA TGTGCCAGCAGCTCTAGGACTAGCGGCATAGAGCAGTTCTTC CASSSRTSGIEQFF
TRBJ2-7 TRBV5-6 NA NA TGTGCCAGCAGCCTGCTTGACGAGCAGTACTTC CASSLLDEQYF
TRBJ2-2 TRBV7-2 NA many TGTGCCAGCAACCAAGGGGGTTCTGGGGAGCTGTTTTTT CASNQGGSGELFF
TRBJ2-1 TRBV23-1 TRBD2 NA TGCGCCAGCAGTCAATCGAGCGGGAGGGCCCACAATGAGCAGTTCTTC CASSQSSGRAHNEQFF
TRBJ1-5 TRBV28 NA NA TGTGCCAGCAGTTCCGCAGTTCAGCCCCAGCATTTT CASSSAVQPQHF
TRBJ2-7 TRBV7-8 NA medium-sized TGTGCCAGCAGCCGAGACCGCGAGCAGTACTTC CASSRDREQYF
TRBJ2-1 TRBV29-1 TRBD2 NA TGCAGCGCCGATTTAGCGGGAATCCTTGACAATGAGCAGTTCTTC CSADLAGILDNEQFF
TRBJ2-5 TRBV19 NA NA TGTGCCAGTAGTACCCCGCGGAGGGGTGGAGAGACCCAGTACTTC CASSTPRRGGETQYF
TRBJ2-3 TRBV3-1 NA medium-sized TGTGCCAGCAGCCGGGGCCAGAACCTTAAGGATACGCAGTATTTT CASSRGQNLKDTQYF
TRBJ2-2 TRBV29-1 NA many TGCAGCGTTGAAGAGGGGGCCACCGGGGAGCTGTTTTTT CSVEEGATGELFF
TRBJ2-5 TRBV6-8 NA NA TGTGCCAGCAGTTACTCGGCTTTGTGGGGAGAAGAGACCCAGTACTTC CASSYSALWGEETQYF
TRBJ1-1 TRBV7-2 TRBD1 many TGTGCCAGCAGCCCGGACAGGGCGGGCACTGAAGCTTTCTTT CASSPDRAGTEAFF
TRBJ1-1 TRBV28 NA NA TGTGCCAGCAGTTTATCACAGACTGAAGCTTTCTTT CASSLSQTEAFF
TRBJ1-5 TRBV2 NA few TGTGCCAGCGGCCTGTCCAGGGGAAATCAGCCCCAGCATTTT CASGLSRGNQPQHF
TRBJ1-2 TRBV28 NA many TGTGCCAGCAGTTTAAGTCAGGGTAATGGCTACACCTTC CASSLSQGNGYTF
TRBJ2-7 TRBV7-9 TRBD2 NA TGTGCCAGCAGCGACGGAGGGACTAGCGGCTACGAGCAGTACTTC CASSDGGTSGYEQYF
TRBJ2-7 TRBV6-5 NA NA TGTGCCAGTTCAAACCCAACTAGCCGGCTAAATTACGAGCAGTACTTC CASSNPTSRLNYEQYF
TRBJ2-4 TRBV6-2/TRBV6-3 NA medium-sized TGTGCCAGCAGGACCAATGAGGGCAACATTCAGTACTTC CASRTNEGNIQYF
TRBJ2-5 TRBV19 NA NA TGTGCCAGTACCCGGCCGGGGGAAGGAGAGACCCAGTACTTC CASTRPGEGETQYF
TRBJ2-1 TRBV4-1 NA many TGCGCCAGCAGCCAAGATTGGGCCAATGAGCAGTTCTTC CASSQDWANEQFF
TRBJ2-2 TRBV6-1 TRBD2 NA TGTGCCAGCAGCCACAGACTAGCGGGGATGTCCGGGGAGCTGTTTTTT CASSHRLAGMSGELFF
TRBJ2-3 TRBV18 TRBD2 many TGTGCCAGCTCACCACCTAGCGGGGGGGCCAGCCCCACAGATACGCAGTATTTT CASSPPSGGASPTDTQYF
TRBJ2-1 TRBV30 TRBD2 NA TGTGCCTGGAGTGGGACTAGCGGGAGCTCCTACAATGAGCAGTTCTTC CAWSGTSGSSYNEQFF
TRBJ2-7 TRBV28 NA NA TGTGCCAGCAGTTTATTTGCAGGGGCAGGGGAGCAGTACTTC CASSLFAGAGEQYF
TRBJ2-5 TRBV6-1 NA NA TGTGCCAGCATAGGGCGAGGGGAGACCCAGTACTTC CASIGRGETQYF
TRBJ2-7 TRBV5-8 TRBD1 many TGTGCCAGCAGCTTGAGGGACAGACCCTACGAGCAGTACTTC CASSLRDRPYEQYF
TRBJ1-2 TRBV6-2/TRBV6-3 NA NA TGTGCCAGCAGTTACGAGTCCTATGGCTACACCTTC CASSYESYGYTF
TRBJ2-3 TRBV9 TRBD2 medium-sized TGTGCCAGCAGCGTCACCGGGACTAGACGAAACACAGATACGCAGTATTTT CASSVTGTRRNTDTQYF
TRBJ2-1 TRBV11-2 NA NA TGTGCCAGCAGCCTATCTCCCCTCGGACCGTACAATGAGCAGTTCTTC CASSLSPLGPYNEQFF
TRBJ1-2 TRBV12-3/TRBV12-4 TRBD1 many TGTGCCAGCAGTCCGACCGGGACAGGGGGTATGCACTATGGCTACACCTTC CASSPTGTGGMHYGYTF
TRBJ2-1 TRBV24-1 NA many TGTGCCACCAGTGGCGGGGTCAGCTCCTACAATGAGCAGTTCTTC CATSGGVSSYNEQFF
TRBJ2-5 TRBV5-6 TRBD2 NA TGTGCCAGCAGCCGATTCAGGACTAGCGCCCAAGAGACCCAGTACTTC CASSRFRTSAQETQYF
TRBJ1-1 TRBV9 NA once TGTGCCAGCAGCGTCAAGGTTGCACCCACTGAAGCTTTCTTT CASSVKVAPTEAFF
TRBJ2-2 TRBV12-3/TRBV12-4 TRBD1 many TGTGCCAGCAGCCAAAGACAGGGGGCGATCGGGGAGCTGTTTTTT CASSQRQGAIGELFF
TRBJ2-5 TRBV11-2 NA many TGTGCCAGCAGCTTAAAGCTTAAAGAGAACACCCAGTACTTC CASSLKLKENTQYF